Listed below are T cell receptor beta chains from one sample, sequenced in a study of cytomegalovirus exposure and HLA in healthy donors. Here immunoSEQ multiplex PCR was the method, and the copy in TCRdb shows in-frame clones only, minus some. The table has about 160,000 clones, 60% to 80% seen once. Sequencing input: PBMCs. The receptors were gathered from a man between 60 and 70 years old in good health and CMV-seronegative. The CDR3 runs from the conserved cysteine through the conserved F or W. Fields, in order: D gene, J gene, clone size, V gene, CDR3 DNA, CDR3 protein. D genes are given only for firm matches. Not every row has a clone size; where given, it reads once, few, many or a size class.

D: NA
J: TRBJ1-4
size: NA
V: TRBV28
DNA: TGTGCCAGCAGTTTAGCAGGGGCAACTAATGAAAAACTGTTTTTT
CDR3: CASSLAGATNEKLFF

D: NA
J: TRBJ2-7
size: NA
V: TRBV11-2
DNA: TGTGCCAGCGGGCCGAACTCCTACGAGCAGTACTTC
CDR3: CASGPNSYEQYF

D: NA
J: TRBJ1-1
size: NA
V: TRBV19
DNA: TGTGCCAGCGCGGGACTCCAACCGGCGGGTGAAGCTTTCTTT
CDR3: CASAGLQPAGEAFF

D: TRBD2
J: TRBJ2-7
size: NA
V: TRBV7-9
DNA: TGTGCCAGCAGCTCAGGACTAGCGGCTTACGAGCAGTACTTC
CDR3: CASSSGLAAYEQYF

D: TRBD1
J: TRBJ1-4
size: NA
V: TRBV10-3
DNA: TGTGCCATCAGTGTGGACAGGGACGAAAAACTGTTTTTT
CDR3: CAISVDRDEKLFF

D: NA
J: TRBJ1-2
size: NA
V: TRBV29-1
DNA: TGCAGCGGGACAGTTGGGGGTGGCTACACCTTC
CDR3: CSGTVGGGYTF

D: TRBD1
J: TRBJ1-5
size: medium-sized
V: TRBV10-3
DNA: TGTGCCATCGGGACAGGAGATAGCAATCAGCCCCAGCATTTT
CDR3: CAIGTGDSNQPQHF

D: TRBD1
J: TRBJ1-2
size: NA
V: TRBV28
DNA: TGTGCCAGCAGAAAAAGGACAGGGGATTACTATGGCTACACCTTC
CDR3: CASRKRTGDYYGYTF

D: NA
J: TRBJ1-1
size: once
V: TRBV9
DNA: TGTGCCAGCAGCGTATTGGGAGACACTGAAGCTTTCTTT
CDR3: CASSVLGDTEAFF

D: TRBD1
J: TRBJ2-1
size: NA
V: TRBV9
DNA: TGTGCCAGCAGCCCGGGGACAGTATCCTACAATGAGCAGTTCTTC
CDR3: CASSPGTVSYNEQFF

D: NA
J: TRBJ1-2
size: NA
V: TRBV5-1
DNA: TGCGCCAGCAGCATACTCGGGGGGGCTAACTATGGCTACACCTTC
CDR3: CASSILGGANYGYTF

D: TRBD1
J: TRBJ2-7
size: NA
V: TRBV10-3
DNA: TGTGCCATCGGGGGACAGGGGGGCTTGAACGAGCAGTACTTC
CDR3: CAIGGQGGLNEQYF

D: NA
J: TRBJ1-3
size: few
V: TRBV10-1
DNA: TGCGCCAGCAGTGAGTCAGGGGTCAGCGCTGGAAACACCATATATTTT
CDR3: CASSESGVSAGNTIYF

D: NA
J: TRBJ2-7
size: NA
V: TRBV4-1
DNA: TGCGCCAGCAGCCACGGGGGAAGCTCCTACGAGCAGTACTTC
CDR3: CASSHGGSSYEQYF

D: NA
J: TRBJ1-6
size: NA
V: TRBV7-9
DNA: TGTGCCAGCAGGGAAGGGGGGGCGCGTTCACCCCTCCACTTT
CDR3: CASREGGARSPLHF

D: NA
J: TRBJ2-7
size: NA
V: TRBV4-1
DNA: TGCGCCAGCAGCCAAGTCCCGTGGCAAGGGGCCTCCTCCTACGAGCAGTACTTC
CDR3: CASSQVPWQGASSYEQYF

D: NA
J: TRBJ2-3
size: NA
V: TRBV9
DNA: TGTGCCAGCAGCGATCGGGGTCCGCAGTATTTT
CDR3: CASSDRGPQYF

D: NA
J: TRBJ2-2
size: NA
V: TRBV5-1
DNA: TGCGCCAGCAGCTCAGGACAGATCGGGGAGCTGTTTTTT
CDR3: CASSSGQIGELFF

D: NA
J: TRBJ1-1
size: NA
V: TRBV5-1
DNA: TGCGCCAGCAGCGTACAGGAGGGCCGCGGAGCTTTCTTT
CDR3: CASSVQEGRGAFF

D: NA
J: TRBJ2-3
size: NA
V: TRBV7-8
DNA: TGTGCCAGCACCCAGTGGAGCACAGATACGCAGTATTTT
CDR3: CASTQWSTDTQYF

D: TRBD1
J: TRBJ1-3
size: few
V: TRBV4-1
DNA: TGCGCCAGCAGCCAACCACAGGGGTCTGGAAACACCATATATTTT
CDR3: CASSQPQGSGNTIYF

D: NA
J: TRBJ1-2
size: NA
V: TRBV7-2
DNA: TGTGCCAGCAGCTCGCGCGGGTATGGCTACACCTTC
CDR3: CASSSRGYGYTF

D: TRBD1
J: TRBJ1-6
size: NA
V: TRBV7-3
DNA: TGTGCCAGCAGGAAACAGGGGCAGGGTTCACCCCTCCACTTT
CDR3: CASRKQGQGSPLHF

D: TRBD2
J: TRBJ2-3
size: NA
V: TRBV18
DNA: TGTGCCAGCTCAGGCGGGGGGAGCACAGATACGCAGTATTTT
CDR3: CASSGGGSTDTQYF

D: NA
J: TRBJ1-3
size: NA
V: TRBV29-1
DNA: TGCAGCGTGACAGAGAGCTCTGGAAACACCATATATTTT
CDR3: CSVTESSGNTIYF

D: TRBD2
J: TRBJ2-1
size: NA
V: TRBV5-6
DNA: TGTGCCAGCAGCTTTACAAAGCGGGGTTCGTACAATGAGCAGTTCTTC
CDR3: CASSFTKRGSYNEQFF

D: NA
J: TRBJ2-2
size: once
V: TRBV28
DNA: TGTGCCAGCAATAAGAACACCGGGGAGCTGTTTTTT
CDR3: CASNKNTGELFF

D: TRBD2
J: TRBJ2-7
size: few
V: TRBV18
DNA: TGTGCCAGCTCACAGCAACTAGCGGGGACCTCCTACGAGCAGTACTTC
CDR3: CASSQQLAGTSYEQYF

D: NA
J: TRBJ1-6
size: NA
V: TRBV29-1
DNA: TGCAGCGTTGACAAAGGGAGGGAGGAGGCTCAAGGGAGGAGCTCCTATAATTCACCCCTCCACTTT
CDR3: CSVDKGREEAQGRSSYNSPLHF

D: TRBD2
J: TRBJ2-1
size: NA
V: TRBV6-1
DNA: TGTGCCAGCAACCCTAGCGGGAGATATGGTGAGCAGTTCTTC
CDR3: CASNPSGRYGEQFF

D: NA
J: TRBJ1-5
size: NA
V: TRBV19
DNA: TGTGCCAGTAGTTCTGTTAGCAATCAGCCCCAGCATTTT
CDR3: CASSSVSNQPQHF

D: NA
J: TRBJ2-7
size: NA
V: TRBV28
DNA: TGTGCCAGCAGAAAGATGGGGGGTTACGAGCAGTACTTC
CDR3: CASRKMGGYEQYF

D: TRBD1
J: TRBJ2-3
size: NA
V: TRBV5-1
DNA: TGCGCCAGCAGCTTGGGGACAGGGGGTAGCACAGATACGCAGTATTTT
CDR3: CASSLGTGGSTDTQYF

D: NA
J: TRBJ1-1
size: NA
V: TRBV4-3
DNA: TGCGCCAGCAGCCAGGCCATTGCAGGATTCGCTGAAGCTTTCTTT
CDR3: CASSQAIAGFAEAFF

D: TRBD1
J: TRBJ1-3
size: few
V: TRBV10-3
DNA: TGTGCCATCAGTACGACAGGGGGCTTTGGAAACACCATATATTTT
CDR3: CAISTTGGFGNTIYF

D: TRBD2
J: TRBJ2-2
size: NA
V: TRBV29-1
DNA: TGCAGCGTTCTCACAGCGGGGGGGGGCGGGGAGCTGTTTTTT
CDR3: CSVLTAGGGGELFF

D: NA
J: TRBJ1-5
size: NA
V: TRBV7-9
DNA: TGTGCCAGCAGCTTCGGAGGGCTTAGAGGTCAGCCCCAGCATTTT
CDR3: CASSFGGLRGQPQHF

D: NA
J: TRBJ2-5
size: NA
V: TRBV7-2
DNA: TGTGCCAGCAGCTTAAATCCCAGGGAGACCCAGTACTTC
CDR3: CASSLNPRETQYF

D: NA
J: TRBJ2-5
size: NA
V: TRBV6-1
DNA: TGTGCCAGCAGTTTCGGGGTCGAGACCCAGTACTTC
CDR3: CASSFGVETQYF

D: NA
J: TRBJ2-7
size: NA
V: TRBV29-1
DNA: TGCAGCGTTGCAGGGTCCTCCTCCTGGGAGCAGTACTTC
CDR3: CSVAGSSSWEQYF

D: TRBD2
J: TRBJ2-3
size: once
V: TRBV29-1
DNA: TGCAGCGTTGAAGGGGAGGGAGATACGCAGTATTTT
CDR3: CSVEGEGDTQYF

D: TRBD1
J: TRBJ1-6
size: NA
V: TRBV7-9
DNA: TGTGCCAGCAGGCAGGGACAGGGAGGGGGTTCACCCCTCCACTTT
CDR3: CASRQGQGGGSPLHF

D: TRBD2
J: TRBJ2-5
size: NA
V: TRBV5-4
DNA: TGTGCCAGCAGCTTGGGGGGGGGACTAGCGGAGACCCAGTACTTC
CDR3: CASSLGGGLAETQYF

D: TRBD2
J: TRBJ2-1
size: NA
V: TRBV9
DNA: TGTGCCAGCAGCGCAACGGGGGGGCCCTACAATGAGCAGTTCTTC
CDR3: CASSATGGPYNEQFF

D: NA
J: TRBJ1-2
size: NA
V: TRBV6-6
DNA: TGTGCCAGCAGTGCGGGGGTTGGGGTCTCCTCTGATGGCTACACCTTC
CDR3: CASSAGVGVSSDGYTF

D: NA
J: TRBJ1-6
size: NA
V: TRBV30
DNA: TGTGCCTGGAGTGGGGTGGCAAAGGGGAATTCACCCCTCCACTTT
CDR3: CAWSGVAKGNSPLHF

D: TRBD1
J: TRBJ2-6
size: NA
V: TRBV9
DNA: TGTGCCAGCAGCGTAGGTCAGGGGGCTGGGGCCAACGTCCTGACTTTC
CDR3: CASSVGQGAGANVLTF

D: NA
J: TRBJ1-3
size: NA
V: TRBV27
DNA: TGTGCCAGCAGTGCGGGCGGGGGAGTCTCTGGAAACACCATATATTTT
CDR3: CASSAGGGVSGNTIYF

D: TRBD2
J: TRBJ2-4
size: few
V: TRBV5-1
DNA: TGCGCCAGCAGCTATAGATCCGGGACTAGCGGGGGAAACATTCAGTACTTC
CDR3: CASSYRSGTSGGNIQYF

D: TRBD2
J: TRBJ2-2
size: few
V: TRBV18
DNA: TGTGCCAGCTCACCATCGGGGACTAGCGGGAGTATTGCCGCCGGGGAGCTGTTTTTT
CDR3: CASSPSGTSGSIAAGELFF

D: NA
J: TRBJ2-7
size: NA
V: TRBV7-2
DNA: TGTGCCAGCAGCCCTAGCTGGGGGGATACCGAGCAGTACTTC
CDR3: CASSPSWGDTEQYF

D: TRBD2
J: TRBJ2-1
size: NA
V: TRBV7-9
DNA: TGTGCCAGCAGCGGGCAGCGGGATAGCAATGAGCAGTTCTTC
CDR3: CASSGQRDSNEQFF

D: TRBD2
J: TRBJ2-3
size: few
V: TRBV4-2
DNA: TGTGCCAGCAGCCAAGGTAGCGGGGTTGATACGCAGTATTTT
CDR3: CASSQGSGVDTQYF

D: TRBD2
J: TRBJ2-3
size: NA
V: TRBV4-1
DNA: TGCGCCAGCAGCCAAGTCCTAGCGGCCACAGATACGCAGTATTTT
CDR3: CASSQVLAATDTQYF

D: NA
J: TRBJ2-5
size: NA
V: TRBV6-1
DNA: TGTGCCAGCAGTGAATCACTCGTCCCCCGAGAGACCCAGTACTTC
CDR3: CASSESLVPRETQYF